The 9 T cell receptor beta chains in this list originate from one sample, sequenced in a study of shared clonotypes between healthy human individuals. Profiled with immunoSEQ multiplex PCR; TCRdb holds only in-frame clones, not every one. The sample records over 2 million clones, approximately 95% being singletons. Material: naive CD4+ T cells sorted from blood. Subset denoted: CD45RA+ positively selected. These receptors were taken from a man between 18 and 35 years old in good health.

This sequence joins TRBV19 and TRBJ2-1; 7 positions match TRBD2. CDR1 and CDR2 (germline): LNHDA, SQIVND (reference sequence). V was clipped by 6 bases and J by 4 bases; unmatched bases: 0. The length of the CDR3 is 12 residues. The CDR3 sequence is CASSGRYNEQFF. The DNA for the CDR3 is TGTGCCAGTAGCGGGAGGTACAATGAGCAGTTCTTC.

This clone was counted once. The chain employs TRBV6-1 and TRBJ1-5; TRBD1 matches at 7 bases. This CDR3 spans 15 amino acids. The germline V gene has CDR1 MNHNS and CDR2 SASEGT. The V segment lost 2 bases and the J segment 6 bases; nucleotides outside the gene matches: 7. Here the CDR3 DNA reads TGTGCCAGCAGTGAACAGACAGGGTTCGGTCAGCCCCAGCATTTT. Translated: CASSEQTGFGQPQHF.

In this sample, this clone turned up many times. The chain carries TRBV30 and TRBJ1-2, with no clear D. The CDR3 sequence is 13 residues long. V lost 4 bases and J 7 bases, leaving 16 bases between the germline ends. CDR1 GTSNPN and CDR2 SVGIG come from the germline V gene (reference sequence). CDR3 sequence (DNA): TGTGCCTGGATACCCGGACTGTCGGGTGGCTACACCTTC. Its translation: CAWIPGLSGGYTF.

This sequence joins TRBV5-1 and TRBJ1-2; possibly TRBD1 for D (5 bases). CDR3 length: 13 residues. Trimming left V 0 bases short and J 9 bases short, with 12 bases between. Germline CDR1 is SGHRS and CDR2 is YFSETQ. The CDR3 DNA follows: TGCGCCAGCAGCTTGGCAGGGCCGAATAGCTACACCTTC. Its translation is CASSLAGPNSYTF.

The V gene is TRBV7-5, the J gene TRBJ1-5. TRBV7-5 is a recognized pseudogene. The CDR3 extends over 18 amino acids. DNA for the CDR3: TGTGCCAGAAGCTCCCCGCCGGCCCTCGAAGTTTGTGGTCAGCCCCAGCATTTT. Its translation: CARSSPPALEVCGQPQHF.

The V gene is TRBV4-2, the J gene TRBJ2-3; TRBD2 agrees at 9 bases. CDR3 size: 16 residues. With 0 bases clipped from V and 5 bases from J, the junction kept 6 bases outside the gene matches. Germline loops: CDR1 LGHNA, CDR2 YNFKEQ. The CDR3, as DNA: TGTGCCAGCAGCCAAGAGATAGCGGGGGTGGGAGATACGCAGTATTTT. Protein product: CASSQEIAGVGDTQYF.

This clone was seen a single time. This chain connects TRBV30 to TRBJ2-2; D gene unclear. Deletions cut 5 bases from V and 7 bases from J, with 11 bases between. Germline values: CDR1 GTSNPN, CDR2 SVGIG (reference sequence). The CDR3 contains 12 residues. The CDR3 DNA follows: TGTGCCTGGGTGCCCTTTGTCGGGGAGCTGTTTTTT. Amino acid sequence: CAWVPFVGELFF.

The chain carries TRBV6-5 and TRBJ2-2; 9 bases match TRBD1. J was trimmed by 7 bases and V by 6 bases; bases with no gene match: 3. The germline CDR1 and CDR2 sequences are MNHEY and SVGAGI. The CDR3 has 13 amino acids. The CDR3 coding sequence is TGTGCCAGCAGGCGGACAGGGGTCGGGGAGCTGTTTTTT. Its translation: CASRRTGVGELFF.

A remark on this clone: Other DNA sequences in this specimen translate into the identical CDR3. The chain uses TRBV30 and TRBJ1-2; the match to TRBD1 covers 7 bases. Trimming removed 3 bases from V and 4 bases from J; junction bases left unmatched: 5. The CDR3 totals 13 residues. CDR1 and CDR2 from the germline V gene are GTSNPN and SVGIG (reference sequence). The DNA of the CDR3 is TGTGCCTGGAGAGCGACAGGGTCCTATGGCTACACCTTC. Translated, it gives CAWRATGSYGYTF.